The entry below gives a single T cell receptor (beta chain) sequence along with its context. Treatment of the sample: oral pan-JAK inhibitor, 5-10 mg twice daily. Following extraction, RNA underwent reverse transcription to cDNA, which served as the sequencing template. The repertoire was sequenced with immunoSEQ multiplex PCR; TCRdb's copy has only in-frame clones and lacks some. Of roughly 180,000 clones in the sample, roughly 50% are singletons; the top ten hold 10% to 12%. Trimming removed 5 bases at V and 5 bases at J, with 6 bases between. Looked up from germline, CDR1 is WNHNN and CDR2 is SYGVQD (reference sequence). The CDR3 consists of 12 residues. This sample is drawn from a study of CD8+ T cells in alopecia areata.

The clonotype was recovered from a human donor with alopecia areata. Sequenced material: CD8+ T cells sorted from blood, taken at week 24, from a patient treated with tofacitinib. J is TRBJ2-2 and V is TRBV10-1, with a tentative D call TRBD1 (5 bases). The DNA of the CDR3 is TGCGCCAGCAGTCCAGGGACCGGGGAGCTGTTTTTT. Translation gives CASSPGTGELFF.